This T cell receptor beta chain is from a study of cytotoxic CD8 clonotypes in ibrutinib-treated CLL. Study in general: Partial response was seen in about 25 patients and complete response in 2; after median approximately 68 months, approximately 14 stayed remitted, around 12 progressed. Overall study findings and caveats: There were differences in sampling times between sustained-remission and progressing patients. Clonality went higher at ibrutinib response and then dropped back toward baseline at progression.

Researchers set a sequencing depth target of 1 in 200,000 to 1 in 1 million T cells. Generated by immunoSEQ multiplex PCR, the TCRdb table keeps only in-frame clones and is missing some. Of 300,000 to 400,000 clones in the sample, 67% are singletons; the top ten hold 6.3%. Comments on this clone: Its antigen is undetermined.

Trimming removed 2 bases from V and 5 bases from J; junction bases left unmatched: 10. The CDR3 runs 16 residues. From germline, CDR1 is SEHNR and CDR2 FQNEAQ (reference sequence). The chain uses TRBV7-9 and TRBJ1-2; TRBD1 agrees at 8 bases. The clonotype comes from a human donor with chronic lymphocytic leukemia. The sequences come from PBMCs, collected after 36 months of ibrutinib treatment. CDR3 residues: CASSLQTGAFLYGYTF. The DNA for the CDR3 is TGTGCCAGCAGCTTACAGACAGGGGCCTTTCTATATGGCTACACCTTC.